The 3 T cell receptor beta chains given below trace back to one sample, sequenced in a study of T cell repertoires in cytomegalovirus infection. TCRdb independently ran MiXCR on the reads; one entry per CDR3 protein. Among hundreds of thousands of distinct CDR3 sequences listed, more than 40% were seen once. No antigen has been identified for these receptors. This specimen was cultured PBMCs, taken from culture after CMV antigen stimulation. These receptors all come from a human donor in good health (CMV status not recorded). Some clones in this sample may be carry-over from other donors' samples.

There are a few counts of this clonotype. This chain uses TRBV6-2 or TRBV6-3 with TRBJ2-7, with TRBD2 as a possible D gene (5 bases). The V gene lost 6 bases and the J gene lost 7 bases, with 13 bases spanning the gap. CDR1 and CDR2 from the germline V gene are MNHEY and SVGEGT. The CDR3 covers 12 residues. CDR3 protein: CASSDYPTEQYF. Written as DNA, the CDR3 is TGTGCCAGCAGCGACTACCCAACGGAGCAGTACTTC.

The table lists this clonotype with a few counts. The chain carries TRBV4-1 and TRBJ1-1; D not certain. Germline V lookup: CDR1 MGHRA, CDR2 YSYEKL. The CDR3 has 18 amino acids. Trimming shortened V by 2 bases and J by 0 bases, and 19 bases separated the two germline ends. CDR3 nucleotides: TGCGCCAGCAGCCAACAGAGTGGAACACTAATCATGAACACTGAAGCTTTCTTT. Protein product: CASSQQSGTLIMNTEAFF.

The J gene is TRBJ1-1, the V gene TRBV7-2; D call uncertain. Germline CDR1 and CDR2: SGHTA and FQGNSA. This CDR3 region has 12 residues. V lost 1 base and J 11 bases, leaving 11 bases between the germline ends. The CDR3 sequence is CASSLGSARAFF. The CDR3 coding sequence is TGTGCCAGCAGCTTAGGATCTGCGCGGGCTTTCTTT.